The clone carrying this T cell receptor (beta chain) has a single count. Its antigen is not identified. These data come from a study of T cell responses to AZD1222 COVID-19 vaccine. The V end lost 2 bases, the J end lost 4 bases, and 5 bases lay between the germline ends. The CDR3 runs 13 residues. Germline V lookup: CDR1 MNHEY, CDR2 SMNVEV (reference sequence). Some clones are missing from TCRdb's copy, which holds only in-frame ones; the method was immunoSEQ multiplex PCR. The sample holds 140,000 to 150,000 clones; around 83% are singletons and the top ten take approximately 5%. Study outcomes and limitations: Spike was spanned by vaccine-associated CD4 TCRs, which were dominant at 160-218 and 743-854. Repertoires were collected only later (after the peak T cell response had occurred).

This clonotype was sampled from an adult who received the AZD1222 COVID-19 vaccine. Specimen: peripheral blood, collected 28 days after the second AZD1222 dose. This chain connects TRBV27 to TRBJ2-2; D may be TRBD1 or TRBD2 (5 bases each). CDR3 bases: TGTGCCAGCAGTTTAGGGGGCACCGGGGAGCTGTTTTTT. Its protein product is CASSLGGTGELFF.